These 28 T cell receptor beta chains originate from one sample sequenced in a study of Graves' ophthalmopathy and Graves' hyperthyroidism. Amplification of TCR beta CDR3 regions used RNA transcripts. RT-PCR in the first round used HTBI primers; a second-round multiplex PCR followed. MiXCR, run by TCRdb on the multiplex PCR reads, gives a single entry per CDR3 protein. The sample lists around 340,000 distinct CDR3 sequences; around a sixth were seen once. Sequenced sample: peripheral blood. These receptors originate from an adult man with Graves' ophthalmopathy.

The chain has TRBV3-1 and TRBJ2-2; D possibly matches TRBD1 or TRBD2 (7 bases each). Trimming shortened V by 2 bases and J by 3 bases, and 16 bases separated the two germline ends. The CDR3 covers 17 residues. Germline V gives CDR1 LGHDT, CDR2 YNNKEL (reference sequence). This chain's CDR3 is CASSQSRQGGDTGELFF. In nucleotides, the CDR3 is TGTGCCAGCAGCCAATCCCGACAGGGAGGGGACACCGGGGAGCTGTTTTTT.

Ten or more counts support this clonotype. The J gene is TRBJ2-5, the V gene TRBV12-3 or TRBV12-4; tentatively, D is TRBD2 (6 bases). The V end was cut by 5 bases, the J end by 6 bases, with 19 bases between. The CDR3 has 15 amino acids. For the CDR3, the DNA is TGTGCCAGCAGTCCACGTAGAGGCGGGACCAAGACCCAGTACTTC. It yields the protein CASSPRRGGTKTQYF.

This clonotype was recorded at least ten times. The chain carries TRBV18 and TRBJ2-5; maybe TRBD1 (6 bases). This CDR3 region has 16 residues. Between the trimmed V and J ends, which lost 2 bases and 0 bases, there was a span of 13 bases. The germline CDR1 and CDR2 sequences are KGHSH and LQKENI. The CDR3 protein is CASSPSGATYQETQYF. The DNA for the CDR3 is TGTGCCAGCTCACCATCAGGGGCCACCTACCAAGAGACCCAGTACTTC. Looking up the rest from reference TRBV18 and TRBJ2-5 gives the full variable domain: NAGVMQNPRHLVRRRGQEARLRCSPMKGHSHVYWYRQLPEEGLKFMVYLQKENIIDESGMPKERFSAEFPKEGPSILRIQQVVRGDSAAYFCASSPSGATYQETQYFGPGTRLLVL.

This clonotype was counted many times. V is TRBV7-8 and J is TRBJ2-7, with 13 nucleotides matching TRBD2. V lost 5 bases and J lost 4; bases outside the gene matches: 5. Germline CDR1 is SGHVS and CDR2 is FQNEAQ. The CDR3 spans 15 residues. The CDR3 nucleotides read TGTGCCAGCAGCCCCTGGACTAGCGGGAGTTACGAGCAGTACTTC. Amino acids: CASSPWTSGSYEQYF.

At least ten counts were recorded for this clonotype. The rearrangement uses TRBV20-1 and TRBJ2-5; the match to TRBD2 covers 8 bases. The CDR3 runs 15 residues. Per germline, CDR1 DFQATT and CDR2 SNEGSKA (reference sequence). Trimming took 1 base from V and 4 from J; bases not matched to a gene: 8. CDR3 amino acids: CSARGSGRYRETQYF. CDR3 DNA: TGCAGTGCTAGAGGGAGCGGGAGATATCGAGAGACCCAGTACTTC.

This clonotype occurred many times. The chain employs TRBV7-2 and TRBJ1-1; D might be TRBD1 (5 bases). V lost 3 bases, J lost 7 bases, and 15 bases lay in between. The CDR3 extends over 14 amino acids. Germline CDR1 reads SGHTA; CDR2 reads FQGNSA. The CDR3 loop is CASSFGGIDSEAFF. The CDR3 nucleotides read TGTGCCAGCAGCTTTGGAGGTATCGACAGTGAAGCTTTCTTT. Full variable domain (outside the CDR3, taken from reference TRBV7-2 and TRBJ1-1): GAGVSQSPSNKVTEKGKDVELRCDPISGHTALYWYRQSLGQGLEFLIYFQGNSAPDKSGLPSDRFSAERTGGSVSTLTIQRTQQEDSAVYLCASSFGGIDSEAFFGQGTRLTVV.

A few counts support this clonotype. The chain is built from TRBV7-2 and TRBJ2-7, with 8 bases that match TRBD2. J lost 6 bases, V lost 5 bases, and 12 bases had no gene match. CDR1 is SGHTA and CDR2 is FQGNSA in the germline V gene. This CDR3 has 15 amino acids. CDR3 DNA: TGTGCCAGCAGCCCTAGGGTCGGAGCGGGAGTCGAGCAGTACTTC. Translation gives CASSPRVGAGVEQYF.

This clonotype was found many times. The chain is built from TRBV7-2 and TRBJ2-5, with 10 bases fitting TRBD1. The V gene end was trimmed by 8 bases and the J gene end by 4 bases; junction bases not matched to a gene: 10. CDR1 is SGHTA, CDR2 FQGNSA, per germline. The CDR3 contains 15 residues. The CDR3 loop reads CASVVGGTGAETQYF. The CDR3 DNA follows: TGTGCCAGCGTCGTTGGGGGGACAGGGGCAGAGACCCAGTACTTC.

With regard to this clonotype: A much more abundant neighbour one base away suggests this may be a read error. This chain joins TRBV20-1 and TRBJ1-1; D remains ambiguous. Looked up from germline, CDR1 is DFQATT and CDR2 is SNEGSKA (reference sequence). The CDR3 runs 14 residues. V lost 3 bases to trimming and J lost 4 bases, with 15 bases between them. CDR3 coding DNA: TGCAGTGCTAGTCTAATCCTCTGCGGCACTGAAGCTTTCTTT. Residues: CSASLILCGTEAFF.

This clonotype was counted many times. The chain combines TRBV6-2 or TRBV6-3 with TRBJ1-2; D remains ambiguous. Germline V CDR1 and CDR2: MNHEY, SVGEGT. V lost 4 bases and J lost 8, with 14 bases in between. This CDR3 spans 13 amino acids. CDR3 region: CASSSSPGGGYTF. The CDR3 region has the DNA TGTGCCAGCAGTTCGAGCCCCGGCGGGGGCTACACCTTC.

The table lists this clonotype with a few counts. This chain joins TRBV5-1 and TRBJ1-2; D ambiguous. This CDR3 spans 15 amino acids. The V and J ends lost 5 bases and 4 bases respectively, with 18 bases between them. Germline CDR1 reads SGHRS; CDR2 reads YFSETQ. The CDR3 sequence: CASSRADLEGYGYTF. CDR3 DNA sequence: TGCGCCAGCAGTAGAGCCGACTTGGAGGGCTATGGCTACACCTTC.

Ten or more counts support this clonotype. The gene calls are TRBV12-3 or TRBV12-4 and TRBJ2-2; 12 positions match TRBD2. V was pared by 6 bases and J by 4 bases, with 9 bases of the junction left unmatched. This CDR3 is built from 17 residues. CDR3 coding DNA: TGTGCCAGCAGCTCCGCGACTAGCGGGAGCGGCACCGGGGAGCTGTTTTTT. It is translated as CASSSATSGSGTGELFF.

This rearrangement joins TRBV27 to TRBJ2-3, with 9 bases fitting TRBD1. Trimming took 10 bases from V and 4 from J; bases not matched to a gene: 9. CDR1 MNHEY and CDR2 SMNVEV come from the germline V gene (reference sequence). There are 14 residues in the CDR3. Written as DNA, the CDR3 is TGTGCCATCCGGGGACAGGGCCGTTCAGATACGCAGTATTTT. Amino acid sequence: CAIRGQGRSDTQYF.

This clonotype has a count of ten or more. The V call is TRBV7-3, the J call TRBJ1-1; D ambiguous. V lost 2 bases and J lost 5, with 9 bases in between. CDR1 is SGHTA, CDR2 FQGTGA, per germline. The CDR3 runs to 13 residues. The CDR3 here is CASSLFGETEAFF. DNA of the CDR3: TGTGCCAGCAGCTTATTCGGGGAAACTGAAGCTTTCTTT.

The V call is TRBV2, the J call TRBJ2-7; D unclear. Trimming removed 7 bases at V and 3 bases at J, with 10 bases between. Germline V lookup: CDR1 SNHLY, CDR2 FYNNEI. CDR3 size: 12 residues. CDR3 protein: CASILGRYEQYF. CDR3 in DNA: TGTGCCAGCATCCTAGGACGCTACGAGCAGTACTTC. Full variable domain (missing parts from reference TRBV2 and TRBJ2-7): EPEVTQTPSHQVTQMGQEVILRCVPISNHLYFYWYRQILGQKVEFLVSFYNNEISEKSEIFDDQFSVERPDGSNFTLKIRSTKLEDSAMYFCASILGRYEQYFGPGTRLTVT.

This clonotype was counted at least ten times. The rearrangement uses TRBV12-3 or TRBV12-4 and TRBJ2-7, with a tentative D call TRBD2 (6 bases). CDR3 length: 14 residues. Trimming pared 8 bases from V and 2 bases from J, leaving 16 bases between. CDR3 coding DNA: TGTGCCAGCCAGAAGGGACTCGAAACCTACGAGCAGTACTTC. Translation gives CASQKGLETYEQYF.

This clonotype was counted many times. The chain joins TRBV30 to TRBJ1-1; D is unclear. Germline V CDR1 and CDR2: GTSNPN, SVGIG (reference sequence). Trimming took off 2 bases at V and 0 bases at J, with 7 bases between the two ends. CDR3 length: 13 residues. The CDR3 nucleotides read TGTGCCTGGAGTCAGAACATGAACACTGAAGCTTTCTTT. Amino acid sequence: CAWSQNMNTEAFF.

This clonotype was recorded many times. The J gene is TRBJ1-5, the V gene TRBV12-3 or TRBV12-4; 8 bases line up with TRBD1. V lost 5 bases and J lost 4; bases outside the gene matches: 7. The CDR3 is made up of 15 amino acids. CDR3 nucleotides: TGTGCCAGCAGTGTGCAGGGGGCCGTTAATCAGCCCCAGCATTTT. Translation: CASSVQGAVNQPQHF.

Here the CDR3 reads CASSYSSRDRGKTQYF. The CDR3 nucleotides read TGTGCCAGCAGTTACTCGTCCCGGGACAGGGGAAAGACCCAGTACTTC. The chain joins TRBV6-2 or TRBV6-3 to TRBJ2-5, with 10 bases lining up with TRBD1. V gave up 0 bases and J gave up 6 bases; unmatched junction bases: 7. Per the germline V gene, CDR1 is MNHEY and CDR2 is SVGEGT. The CDR3 consists of 16 residues.

This clonotype was seen many times. J is TRBJ2-7 and V is TRBV7-2, with D unclear. Germline lookup yields CDR1 SGHTA and CDR2 FQGNSA. Trimming took 5 bases from V and 4 from J, leaving 18 bases between them. The CDR3 has 15 residues. CDR3 amino acids: CASSPRSSFTYEQYF. The DNA of the CDR3 is TGTGCCAGCAGCCCCCGTTCGTCTTTTACATACGAGCAGTACTTC.

Many counts were recorded for this clonotype. This sequence may be a read error, since a much larger clone differs from it by one base. This chain connects TRBV6-2 or TRBV6-3 to TRBJ2-5, with D unclear. The CDR3 sequence is 15 residues long. Germline CDR1 MNHEY, CDR2 SVGEGT. This CDR3 is CASSYFPDGQGTQYF. In nucleotides, the CDR3 is TGTGCCAGCAGTTACTTCCCCGACGGGCAAGGGACCCAGTACTTC.

The chain recombines TRBV11-2 with TRBJ2-3, with TRBD2 matching 7 bases. Germline-derived CDR1 and CDR2 are SGHAT and FQNNGV. The CDR3 runs 14 residues. Trimming cost V 3 bases and J 6 bases; bases outside gene matches: 6. CDR3 nucleotides: TGTGCCAGCAGCTTTGGCGGGAGTGGGGATACGCAGTATTTT. The encoded protein is CASSFGGSGDTQYF. Based on the CDR3 plus reference TRBV11-2 and TRBJ2-3, the full variable domain is EAGVAQSPRYKIIEKRQSVAFWCNPISGHATLYWYQQILGQGPKLLIQFQNNGVVDDSQLPKDRFSAERLKGVDSTLKIQPAKLEDSAVYLCASSFGGSGDTQYFGPGTRLTVL.

This clonotype showed up just a few times. The chain uses TRBV6-1 and TRBJ1-5; D is unresolved. The CDR3 extends over 17 amino acids. V dropped 2 bases and J dropped 3 bases, with 17 bases sitting between them. Germline values: CDR1 MNHNS, CDR2 SASEGT. The CDR3 region is CASSEPVRVLNNQPQHF. The CDR3, as DNA: TGTGCCAGCAGTGAACCGGTCCGGGTGCTTAACAATCAGCCCCAGCATTTT.

This clonotype appeared many times. The chain links TRBV6-2 or TRBV6-3 to TRBJ2-2, with 14 bases fitting TRBD2. Germline values: CDR1 MNHEY, CDR2 SVGEGT. After removal of 6 bases from V and 3 bases from J, the junction contained 6 bases not matched to a gene. The CDR3 runs 17 residues. The CDR3 sequence is CASRGGLAGGDTGELFF. The CDR3 bases are TGTGCCAGCAGGGGCGGACTAGCGGGGGGCGACACCGGGGAGCTGTTTTTT.

The chain links TRBV27 to TRBJ2-7, with 9 bases fitting TRBD1. The CDR3 has 15 amino acids. Germline V lookup: CDR1 MNHEY, CDR2 SMNVEV (reference sequence). V was pared by 6 bases and J by 7 bases, with 13 bases of the junction left unmatched. The CDR3 sequence: CASRTPGQGVVEQYF. CDR3 coding DNA: TGTGCCAGCAGAACTCCGGGACAGGGAGTGGTTGAGCAGTACTTC.

V usage is TRBV20-1 and J usage is TRBJ2-7, with D possibly matching TRBD2 (6 bases). This CDR3 has 12 amino acids. V lost 0 bases and J 5 bases, leaving 8 bases between the germline ends. Germline values: CDR1 DFQATT, CDR2 SNEGSKA (reference sequence). The CDR3 nucleotides are TGCAGTGCTAGAGAGGAGGGGCACGAGCAGTACTTC. Translation gives CSAREEGHEQYF.

Ten or more counts support this clonotype. The chain employs TRBV4-1 and TRBJ1-1, with TRBD1 as a possible D gene (6 bases). This CDR3 is 14 amino acids long. Germline CDR1 MGHRA, CDR2 YSYEKL. Trimming removed 2 bases from V and 11 bases from J, with 18 bases in between. CDR3 region: CASSQPDRRGGAFF. Here the CDR3 DNA reads TGCGCCAGCAGCCAACCCGACAGGAGAGGGGGTGCTTTCTTT.

This clonotype has just a few counts. The chain carries TRBV12-3 or TRBV12-4 and TRBJ1-2, with D maybe TRBD1 (6 bases). V was trimmed by 5 bases and J by 10 bases, leaving 17 bases between them. This CDR3 is 13 amino acids long. The CDR3: CASSPRRGASYTF. DNA for the CDR3: TGTGCCAGCAGTCCTCGGAGGGGGGCCTCCTACACCTTC.